Reported below is one T cell receptor beta chain. Its antigen is not yet known. No much larger clone exists at a distance of one base, and base qualities are not known. This specimen belongs to a study of memory CD4+ T cells and cytomegalovirus serostatus (dated by TCRdb to about 2019). Notes on the research overall: The cohort comprised 33 healthy Belgian adults, 9 CMV seropositive and around 24 CMV seronegative. To replicate a published TCR-based CMV serostatus classifier, the researchers sequenced the CD4+ memory TCRbeta repertoires of a Belgian cohort whose cytomegalovirus serostatus was known.

Single viable CD3+CD4+CD8-CD45RO+ cells were sorted as memory CD4+ T cells on a FACSAria II. CMV serostatus was determined with a Roche Elecsys assay detecting serum IgG against CMV pp150, pp28, p38 and p52. Following thawing, total CD4+ T cells were enriched through positive selection using CD4 magnetic microbeads. The samples came from a different study that was designed specifically to examine the CD4+ T cell memory repertoire. Peripheral blood mononuclear cells were isolated and cryopreserved according to standard operating procedures, and serum was kept at -80 degrees C. CD3-PerCP (BW264/56), CD4-APC (RPA-T4), CD45RO-PE (UCHT1) and CD8-Pacific Orange (3B5) antibodies were used for staining, and non-viable cells were excluded with Sytox blue. The CDR3 measures 16 amino acids from cysteine to phenylalanine. Only the CDR3 region is kept as DNA, spanning 48 bases read in frame from base 1. The germline ends are 17 bases apart after V is trimmed by 3 bases and J by 0 bases. CDR1 and CDR2 (SQVTM, ANQGSEA) derive from the germline V gene.

Genomic DNA was extracted from sorted cells with the Quick-DNA Microprep Kit. Amplification of TCRbeta DNA was done with the immunoSEQ hsTCRbeta kit, following the protocol from the manufacturer. An Illumina MiSeq instrument was used to sequence the TCRbeta libraries. On the authors' methods: Once out-of-frame sequences had been removed, fewer than 2.5 million distinct TCRbeta sequences were left, which works out to an average of approximately 61,000 per individual. Each individual was scored by the count of fewer than 200 previously reported CMV-associated TCRbeta sequences and the total productive distinct TCRbeta count. A beta-binomial model was reimplemented in Python, and random forests from scikit-learn, run with default parameters, were trained on data from the US cohort. Classifier performance on the Belgian cohort was summarized as median AUC with percentile confidence intervals over 10,000 bootstrap iterations. TCRdb obtained this table from immuneACCESS and retained in-frame rearrangements with V and J assigned. These tables miss some clones; where compared with another copy, unresolved V genes account for less than half of the shortfall, and the remainder is unexplained. V and J calls and clone size are those listed in that table; D and trimming were worked out from the DNA. The sample table lists 30,000 to 50,000 clones, roughly four fifths of them with a count of one. The ten largest clones take up about 0.8% of the sample.

General conclusions and limits of the study: On the Belgian cohort, the classifier built on the original framework reached a median bootstrapped AUC of roughly 0.96, with a 95% CI of 0.76-1.00. Only CD4+CD45RO+ memory cells were sequenced, unlike the original study, which covered naive and memory CD4+ and CD8+ populations. Of under 200 previously reported CMV-associated TCRbeta sequences, 67 appeared in the CD4+ memory repertoires, each in one to five individuals. CMV serostatus prediction reached a median bootstrapped AUC of roughly 0.96 with the original framework and just over 0.9 with a US-trained random forest. The results were interpreted as suggesting that the CMV-associated TCR signature is mostly present in the CD4+ memory repertoire.

The specimen sequenced was memory CD4+ T cells from blood. The sequence joins TRBV29-1 to TRBJ1-1; the D region possibly corresponds to TRBD1 (6 bases align). This receptor was taken from an adult in good health and CMV-seronegative. The CDR3 here reads CSVDGAGGGMNTEAFF. The sequenced DNA is TGCAGCGTTGACGGGGCAGGAGGGGGGATGAACACTGAAGCTTTCTTT.